This T cell receptor (beta chain) was retrieved from a study of preoperative IRX-2 immunotherapy in early breast cancer (dated by TCRdb to 2018 to 2020). With respect to this clone: The target of this receptor is not known. Base quality data are lacking; no much larger clone is found one base away.

The CDR3 runs 14 residues from the cysteine to the phenylalanine. The retained sequence is limited to the CDR3, 42 bases, with the frame set at the first base. V is shortened by 3 bases, J by 2 bases, and the region joining them spans 11 bases. CDR1 and CDR2 are drawn from the germline V gene: SGDLS, YYNGEE. To prepare the library, the immunoSEQ multiplex PCR assay was applied. TCRdb limited this immuneACCESS table to in-frame rearrangements with V and J called. A share of clones is missing; checked studies link under half to unresolved V genes, and the rest is unexplained. This sample holds tens of thousands of clones; about 95% were observed only once. 15% to 20% of the sample is held by the ten biggest clonotypes. Reading the label with the study, this specimen's treatment or condition is: preoperative locoregional IRX-2 cytokine immunotherapy. The samples were obtained from a phase Ib study that tested preoperative, locoregional IRX-2 cytokine immunotherapy meant to prime immune responses. Patients with early-stage breast cancer who were given IRX-2 before surgery served as donors.

This TCR was sampled from a human donor with breast cancer. This receptor chain uses TRBV9 and TRBJ1-2; the D gene lacks a confident call. Sequenced here: tumor tissue, sampled after IRX-2 immunotherapy. The CDR3 is CASSASPSNYGYTF. The DNA sequence follows: TGTGCCAGCAGCGCAAGTCCCTCAAACTATGGCTACACCTTC.